The 17 T cell receptor beta chains below come from one sample, sequenced in a study of T cells in Graves' hyperthyroidism and ophthalmopathy. RNA transcripts served as the template for amplifying TCR beta CDR3 regions. With the HTBI primer set, the TCR CDR3 went through a first round of RT-PCR. Each CDR3 protein is one row after TCRdb ran MiXCR on the multiplex PCR reads. The sample consists of around 420,000 distinct CDR3 sequences, approximately 13% of them appearing once. Sequencing was performed on blood. Source of these receptors: a woman aged 18-35 years with Graves' hyperthyroidism.

The rearrangement joins TRBV20-1 to TRBJ1-3, with D uncertain. Germline V gene sequence: CDR1 DFQATT, CDR2 SNEGSKA (reference sequence). The V end lost 0 bases, the J end lost 0 bases, and 9 bases lay between the germline ends. The CDR3 is 15 residues long. The CDR3 protein is CSARDIRASGNTIYF. The CDR3 DNA is TGCAGTGCTAGAGATATCCGAGCCTCTGGAAACACCATATATTTT.

Points on this clonotype: A junction end diverges from the germline sequence, so it may reflect a read error. The chain uses TRBV11-2 and TRBJ2-2, with 7 bases lining up with TRBD2. The CDR3 spans 12 residues. CDR1 is SGHAT and CDR2 is FQNNGV in the germline V gene. CDR3 nucleotides: TGTGCCAGCAGCTTCTGGGGGGGGGAGCTGGTTTTT. Translating gives CASSFWGGELVF.

This clonotype was observed at least ten times. The chain couples TRBV20-1 to TRBJ2-1; tentatively, D is TRBD1 or TRBD2 (5 bases each). The CDR3 is made up of 18 amino acids. V was pared by 1 base and J by 1 base, with 20 bases between. In germline, CDR1 is DFQATT, CDR2 SNEGSKA (reference sequence). The CDR3 DNA follows: TGCAGTGCTAGAGCCCGAGGAAGAGGGGTCTCGTCCTACAATGAGCAGTTCTTC. Protein: CSARARGRGVSSYNEQFF.

This chain uses TRBV9 with TRBJ2-2, with 10 positions matching TRBD2. CDR3 length: 16 residues. V was pared by 1 base and J by 1 base, with 1 base of the junction left unmatched. Germline CDR1 and CDR2: SGDLS and YYNGEE. DNA for the CDR3: TGTGCCAGCAGCGTAAGGACTAGCGGGAACACCGGGGAGCTGTTTTTT. Encoded protein: CASSVRTSGNTGELFF.

This rearrangement joins TRBV15 to TRBJ2-1, with 13 bases aligning to TRBD2. CDR1 LNHNV and CDR2 YYDKDF come from the germline V gene (reference sequence). This CDR3 spans 17 amino acids. V gave up 6 bases and J gave up 2 bases; unmatched junction bases: 7. In DNA form, the CDR3 reads TGTGCCACCAGGAATCCGACTAGCGGGAGGCCCTACAATGAGCAGTTCTTC. It yields the protein CATRNPTSGRPYNEQFF.

This clonotype was seen at least ten times. The CDR3 sequence: CASSLEDYQETQYF. The CDR3 region has the DNA TGTGCCAGCAGTCTAGAGGACTACCAAGAGACCCAGTACTTC. This sequence joins TRBV28 and TRBJ2-5; a weak D match, TRBD2 (5 bases). Trimming left V 5 bases short and J 0 bases short, with 10 bases between. There are 14 residues in the CDR3. Germline CDR1 MDHEN, CDR2 SYDVKM.

This chain links TRBV20-1 with TRBJ2-7, with D perhaps TRBD1 or TRBD2 (5 bases each). Trimming shortened V by 1 base and J by 2 bases, and 12 bases separated the two germline ends. CDR1 and CDR2 (germline): DFQATT, SNEGSKA (reference sequence). CDR3 length: 14 residues. The DNA for the CDR3 is TGCAGTGCTAGAGTCGGGGCAGGAACCTACGAGCAGTACTTC. It translates to CSARVGAGTYEQYF.

The rearrangement links TRBV5-5 to TRBJ1-1, with 8 bases lining up with TRBD1. Per the germline V gene, CDR1 is SGHKS and CDR2 is YYEKEE (reference sequence). The CDR3 is 16 residues long. The junction had 8 bases not matched to a gene; V was cut back by 4 bases and J by 0 bases. The CDR3, as DNA: TGTGCCAGCAGCGAACGACAGGGGAGTCTGAACACTGAAGCTTTCTTT. As protein: CASSERQGSLNTEAFF.

This clonotype was observed a handful of times. This chain joins TRBV20-1 and TRBJ2-5; D might be TRBD1 (5 bases). V lost 0 bases and J 5 bases, leaving 7 bases between the germline ends. CDR1 and CDR2 from the germline V gene are DFQATT and SNEGSKA (reference sequence). The CDR3 loop spans 12 amino acids. CDR3 sequence (DNA): TGCAGTGCTAGAGAATCAGGGGAGACCCAGTACTTC. Translating it yields CSARESGETQYF.

V is TRBV7-9 and J is TRBJ1-6, with D perhaps TRBD1 (6 bases). This CDR3 spans 12 amino acids. Trimming stripped 5 bases from V and 14 bases from J, with 13 bases between. Germline values: CDR1 SEHNR, CDR2 FQNEAQ (reference sequence). CDR3 amino acids: CASSTQGGSLHF. DNA of the CDR3: TGTGCCAGCAGCACACAGGGTGGCTCCCTCCACTTT.

The chain uses TRBV28 and TRBJ1-1, with TRBD1 as a possible D gene (5 bases). Trimming removed 1 base from V and 6 bases from J, with 12 bases in between. CDR1 is MDHEN and CDR2 is SYDVKM in the germline V gene. The CDR3 consists of 14 residues. The CDR3 region is CASSLSGNGAEAFF. The CDR3 DNA is TGTGCCAGCAGTTTATCAGGGAATGGAGCTGAAGCTTTCTTT.

CDR3: CASSPEATGGFYEQYF. Here the CDR3 DNA reads TGTGCCAGCAGCCCGGAGGCGACAGGGGGCTTCTACGAGCAGTACTTC. This chain uses TRBV5-7 with TRBJ2-7; TRBD1 agrees at 10 bases. TRBV5-7 is given ORF status, its function remaining uncertain. The junction had 10 bases not matched to a gene; V was cut back by 4 bases and J by 3 bases. CDR3 length: 16 amino acids.

This clonotype was seen repeatedly, ten times or more. The rearrangement links TRBV30 to TRBJ2-1, with 11 positions matching TRBD2. Germline V gives CDR1 GTSNPN, CDR2 SVGIG (reference sequence). The CDR3 extends over 15 amino acids. Germline trimming cut 2 bases from V and 4 bases from J; bases unmatched to any gene: 4. CDR3 DNA sequence: TGTGCCTGGAGTCGACTAGCGGGACTGTACAATGAGCAGTTCTTC. Its protein product is CAWSRLAGLYNEQFF.

This clonotype was counted only a few times. The chain couples TRBV30 to TRBJ1-6, with TRBD1 matching 8 bases. This CDR3 has 14 amino acids. V lost 2 bases, J lost 8 bases, and 5 bases stayed unmatched. CDR1 and CDR2 (germline): GTSNPN, SVGIG (reference sequence). CDR3 sequence reads: CAWSTGQGDSPLHF. The CDR3 coding sequence is TGTGCCTGGAGTACCGGACAGGGCGATTCACCCCTCCACTTT.

This clonotype was recorded many times. The rearrangement links TRBV20-1 to TRBJ1-5; 7 bases map to TRBD1. Trimming took 2 bases from V and 4 from J; bases not matched to a gene: 8. This CDR3 spans 15 amino acids. In germline, CDR1 is DFQATT, CDR2 SNEGSKA (reference sequence). This CDR3 is CSARTPGQSNQPQHF. CDR3 coding DNA: TGCAGTGCTAGAACACCGGGACAGAGTAATCAGCCCCAGCATTTT.

There are many counts of this clonotype. The chain uses TRBV10-3 and TRBJ2-3; 14 nucleotides match TRBD2. The germline CDR1 and CDR2 sequences are ENHRY and SYGVKD. CDR3 length: 18 residues. Trimming took 5 bases from V and 1 from J; bases not matched to a gene: 8. CDR3 bases: TGTGCCATCAGTCTGGGACTAGCGGGAGTAGGTGGCACAGATACGCAGTATTTT. This translates into CAISLGLAGVGGTDTQYF.

The chain has TRBV20-1 and TRBJ2-7; maybe TRBD2 (7 bases). The V end lost 6 bases, the J end lost 2 bases, and 14 bases lay between the germline ends. CDR1 and CDR2 (germline): DFQATT, SNEGSKA (reference sequence). The CDR3 length is 13 residues. The CDR3 DNA reads as TGCAGTGCAAGGGGGGGGGGTACCTACGAGCAGTACTTC. It is translated as CSARGGGTYEQYF.